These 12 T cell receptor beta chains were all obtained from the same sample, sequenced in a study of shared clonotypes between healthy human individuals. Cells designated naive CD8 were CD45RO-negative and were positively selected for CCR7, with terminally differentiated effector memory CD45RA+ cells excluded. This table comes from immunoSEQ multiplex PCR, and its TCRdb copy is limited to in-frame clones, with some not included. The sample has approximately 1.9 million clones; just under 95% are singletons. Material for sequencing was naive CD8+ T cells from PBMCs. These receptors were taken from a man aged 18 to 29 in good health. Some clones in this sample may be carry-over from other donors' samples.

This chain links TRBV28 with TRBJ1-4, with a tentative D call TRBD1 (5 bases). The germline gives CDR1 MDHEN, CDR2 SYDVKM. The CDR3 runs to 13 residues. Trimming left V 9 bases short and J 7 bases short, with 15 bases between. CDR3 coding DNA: TGTGCCAGTCTGGGGGAGGGGTCTGAAAAACTGTTTTTT. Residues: CASLGEGSEKLFF.

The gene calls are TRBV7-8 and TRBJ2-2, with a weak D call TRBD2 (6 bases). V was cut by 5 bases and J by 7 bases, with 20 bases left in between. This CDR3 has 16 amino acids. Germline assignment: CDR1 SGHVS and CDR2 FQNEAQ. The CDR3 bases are TGTGCCAGCAGCCTGGAGTACGGGGGATTGAGCGGGGAGCTGTTTTTT. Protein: CASSLEYGGLSGELFF.

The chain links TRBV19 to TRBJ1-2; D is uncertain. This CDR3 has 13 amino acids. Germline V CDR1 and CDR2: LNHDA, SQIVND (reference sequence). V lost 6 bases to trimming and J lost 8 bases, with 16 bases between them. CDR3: CASSPSPGEGYTF. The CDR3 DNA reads TGTGCCAGTAGCCCGTCCCCGGGAGAGGGCTACACCTTC.

CDR3 bases: TGCGCCAGCAGCCAAGAACAGCGGGAGGGCCTGGAGCAGTATTTT. Its protein is CASSQEQREGLEQYF. The chain combines TRBV4-1 with TRBJ2-3, with 10 bases identical to TRBD2. Germline CDR1 and CDR2: MGHRA and YSYEKL. CDR3 length: 15 amino acids. V shed 0 bases and J 11 bases; nucleotides not matched to a gene: 8.

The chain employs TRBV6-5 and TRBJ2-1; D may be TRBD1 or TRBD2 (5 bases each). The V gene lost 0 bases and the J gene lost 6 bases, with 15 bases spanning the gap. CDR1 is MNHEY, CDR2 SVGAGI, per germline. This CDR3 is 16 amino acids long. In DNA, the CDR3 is TGTGCCAGCAGTTACTCGATGGGGGATCGGATCAATGAGCAGTTCTTC. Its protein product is CASSYSMGDRINEQFF.

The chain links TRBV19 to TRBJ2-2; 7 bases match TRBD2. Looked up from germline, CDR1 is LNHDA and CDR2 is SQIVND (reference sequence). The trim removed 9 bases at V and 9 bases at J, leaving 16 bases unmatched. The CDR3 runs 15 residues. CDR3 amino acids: CASEHRGGYGRELFF. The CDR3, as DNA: TGTGCCAGCGAACACCGCGGGGGTTACGGCCGGGAGCTGTTTTTT.

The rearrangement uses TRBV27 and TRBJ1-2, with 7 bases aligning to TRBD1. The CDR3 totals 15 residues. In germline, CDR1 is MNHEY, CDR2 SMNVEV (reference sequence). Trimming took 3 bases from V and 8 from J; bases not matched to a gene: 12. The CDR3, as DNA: TGTGCCAGCAGTTTGTCCCAGGGGGACGGTAGAGGCTACACCTTC. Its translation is CASSLSQGDGRGYTF.

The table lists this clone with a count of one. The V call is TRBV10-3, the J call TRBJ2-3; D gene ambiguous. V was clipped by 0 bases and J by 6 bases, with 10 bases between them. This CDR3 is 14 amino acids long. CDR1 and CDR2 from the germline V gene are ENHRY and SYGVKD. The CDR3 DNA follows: TGTGCCATCAGTGAGTCCATGACAAGTGATACGCAGTATTTT. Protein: CAISESMTSDTQYF.

The CDR3 protein is CASSLAYSNQPQHF. The CDR3 nucleotides read TGTGCCAGCAGCTTAGCCTATAGCAATCAGCCCCAGCATTTT. The chain combines TRBV7-8 with TRBJ1-5; D call uncertain. Germline V gene data show CDR1 as SGHVS and CDR2 as FQNEAQ. V was shortened by 0 bases and J by 0 bases, with 3 bases between the two germline ends. This CDR3 has 14 residues.

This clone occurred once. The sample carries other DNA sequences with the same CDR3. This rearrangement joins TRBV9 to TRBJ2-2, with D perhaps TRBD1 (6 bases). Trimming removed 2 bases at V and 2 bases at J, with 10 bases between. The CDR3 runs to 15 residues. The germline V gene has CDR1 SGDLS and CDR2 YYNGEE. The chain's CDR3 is CASSVTGSNTGELFF. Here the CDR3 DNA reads TGTGCCAGCAGCGTCACAGGGAGCAACACCGGGGAGCTGTTTTTT. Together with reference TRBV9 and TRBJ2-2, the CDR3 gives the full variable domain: DSGVTQTPKHLITATGQRVTLRCSPRSGDLSVYWYQQSLDQGLQFLIQYYNGEERAKGNILERFSAQQFPDLHSELNLSSLELGDSALYFCASSVTGSNTGELFFGEGSRLTVL.

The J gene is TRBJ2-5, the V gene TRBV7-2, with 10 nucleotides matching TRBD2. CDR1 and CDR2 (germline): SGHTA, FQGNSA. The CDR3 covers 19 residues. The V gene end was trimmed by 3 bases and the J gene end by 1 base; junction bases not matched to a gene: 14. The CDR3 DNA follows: TGTGCCAGCAGCTTCCCCTCGAGTGGTCTAGCGGGAGTCCAAGAGACCCAGTACTTC. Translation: CASSFPSSGLAGVQETQYF. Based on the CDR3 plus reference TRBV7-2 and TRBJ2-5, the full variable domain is GAGVSQSPSNKVTEKGKDVELRCDPISGHTALYWYRQSLGQGLEFLIYFQGNSAPDKSGLPSDRFSAERTGGSVSTLTIQRTQQEDSAVYLCASSFPSSGLAGVQETQYFGPGTRLLVL.

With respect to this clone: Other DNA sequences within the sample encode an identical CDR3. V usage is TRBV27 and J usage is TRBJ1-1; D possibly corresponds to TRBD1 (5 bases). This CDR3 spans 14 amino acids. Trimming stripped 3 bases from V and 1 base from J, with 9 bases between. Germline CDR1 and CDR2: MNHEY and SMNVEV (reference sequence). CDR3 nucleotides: TGTGCCAGCAGTTTTGGGACGGCGAACACTGAAGCTTTCTTT. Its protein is CASSFGTANTEAFF.